The 25 T cell receptor beta chains below all came from one sample that was sequenced in a study of response to subunit inactivated influenza vaccine. TCRdb re-called the RT-PCR reads with MiXCR, one entry per CDR3 protein. The table shows about 500,000 distinct CDR3 sequences, with 6% to 9% occurring only once. The sequenced sample was PBMCs from blood, obtained 23 to 25 months after vaccination. These receptors all come from a man aged 50 to 75 who received an inactivated influenza vaccine.

Ten or more counts support this clonotype. This rearrangement joins TRBV29-1 to TRBJ2-7; TRBD2 matches 11 bases. Unmatched junction bases numbered 9, after V lost 2 bases and J lost 6 bases. The CDR3 loop spans 15 amino acids. Looked up from germline, CDR1 is SQVTM and CDR2 is ANQGSEA. The CDR3, as DNA: TGCAGCGTTGAAAACCGACTAGCGGGACGAGGCGAGCAGTACTTC. Its protein is CSVENRLAGRGEQYF.

This clonotype was found many times. The chain is built from TRBV12-3 or TRBV12-4 and TRBJ2-1; 10 nucleotides line up with TRBD1. Germline trimming cut 5 bases from V and 5 bases from J; bases unmatched to any gene: 6. The CDR3 has 15 residues. The CDR3 region has the DNA TGTGCCAGCAGTCCCTCGGACAGGGGGGACAATGAGCAGTTCTTC. Translation: CASSPSDRGDNEQFF.

The chain links TRBV20-1 to TRBJ2-3, with 7 bases aligning to TRBD2. The CDR3 runs 15 residues. The ends lost 4 bases at V and 3 bases at J; junction bases unmatched: 10. The germline gives CDR1 DFQATT, CDR2 SNEGSKA (reference sequence). Here the CDR3 reads CSATEGGSGTDTQYF. DNA for the CDR3: TGCAGTGCTACAGAGGGCGGGAGTGGAACAGATACGCAGTATTTT.

This clonotype appeared a few times. V usage is TRBV20-1 and J usage is TRBJ2-3; 8 bases align to TRBD2. The CDR3 is 15 amino acids. Germline V gives CDR1 DFQATT, CDR2 SNEGSKA (reference sequence). V was pared by 3 bases and J by 5 bases, with 10 bases of the junction left unmatched. This chain's CDR3 is CSASGVRAGGDTQYF. The CDR3 DNA follows: TGCAGTGCTAGTGGGGTTCGGGCGGGAGGAGATACGCAGTATTTT.

This clonotype was picked up a small number of times. The chain employs TRBV5-1 and TRBJ2-7; possibly TRBD1 or TRBD2 for D (5 bases each). The CDR3 is made up of 13 amino acids. V lost 0 bases and J lost 6, with 10 bases in between. Germline CDR1 and CDR2: SGHRS and YFSETQ. CDR3 amino acids: CASSLVGDPEQYF. The CDR3 nucleotides are TGCGCCAGCAGCTTGGTTGGGGACCCCGAGCAGTACTTC.

In its sample, this clonotype was seen a few times. The genes are TRBV5-5 and TRBJ1-2; no clear D. The CDR3 length is 14 residues. Looked up from germline, CDR1 is SGHKS and CDR2 is YYEKEE (reference sequence). V was trimmed by 0 bases and J by 6 bases, leaving 12 bases between them. The CDR3 nucleotides are TGTGCCAGCAGCTTGGGTTACATCGGAGATGGCTACACCTTC. Translation gives CASSLGYIGDGYTF. Looking up the rest from reference TRBV5-5 and TRBJ1-2 gives the full variable domain: DAGVTQSPTHLIKTRGQQVTLRCSPISGHKSVSWYQQVLGQGPQFIFQYYEKEERGRGNFPDRFSARQFPNYSSELNVNALLLGDSALYLCASSLGYIGDGYTFGSGTRLTVV.

V gene TRBV11-2 combines with J gene TRBJ2-1, with 9 bases matching TRBD2. Trimming cost V 3 bases and J 6 bases; bases outside gene matches: 6. Germline V gene data show CDR1 as SGHAT and CDR2 as FQNNGV. CDR3 size: 15 residues. CDR3 loop: CASSLKREVPNEQFF. The DNA of the CDR3 is TGTGCCAGCAGCTTGAAGCGGGAGGTTCCCAATGAGCAGTTCTTC.

The chain couples TRBV15 to TRBJ2-5; 11 nucleotides line up with TRBD1. V lost 0 bases to trimming and J lost 3 bases; unmatched junction nucleotides: 6. The germline gives CDR1 LNHNV, CDR2 YYDKDF (reference sequence). This CDR3 has 17 residues. CDR3 sequence: CATSRDMDRGRKETQYF. The CDR3 region has the DNA TGTGCCACCAGCAGAGATATGGACAGGGGGCGGAAAGAGACCCAGTACTTC.

This clonotype was observed a handful of times. The gene calls are TRBV2 and TRBJ1-1, with D tentatively TRBD1 (5 bases). V gave up 4 bases and J gave up 0 bases, with 12 bases separating them. CDR3 size: 15 residues. The V gene's germline CDR1 is SNHLY and CDR2 FYNNEI. Here the CDR3 DNA reads TGTGCCAGCAGTGTTGAGGGACGTATGAACACTGAAGCTTTCTTT. Protein product: CASSVEGRMNTEAFF.

This clonotype was observed a few times. This chain joins TRBV10-3 and TRBJ2-7, with a tentative D call TRBD2 (5 bases). CDR1 and CDR2 from the germline V gene are ENHRY and SYGVKD. The CDR3 extends over 14 amino acids. V lost 0 bases and J 2 bases, leaving 8 bases between the germline ends. This chain's CDR3 is CAISESGRAYEQYF. The DNA for the CDR3 is TGTGCCATCAGTGAGTCCGGGCGGGCCTACGAGCAGTACTTC.

The V gene is TRBV29-1, the J gene TRBJ2-7; D is unclear. Germline-derived CDR1 and CDR2 are SQVTM and ANQGSEA. The V gene lost 7 bases and the J gene lost 7 bases, with 23 bases spanning the gap. The CDR3 length is 14 residues. The CDR3 spells CSAKGGTGFREQYF. CDR3 in DNA: TGCAGCGCGAAGGGCGGAACCGGGTTTCGGGAGCAGTACTTC.

There are many counts of this clonotype. This rearrangement joins TRBV4-1 to TRBJ2-2; 10 nucleotides line up with TRBD1. Looked up from germline, CDR1 is MGHRA and CDR2 is YSYEKL. V lost 0 bases and J lost 7; bases outside the gene matches: 2. CDR3 size: 15 residues. This CDR3 reads CASSQETGGGGELFF. As DNA, the CDR3 is TGCGCCAGCAGCCAAGAGACAGGGGGCGGCGGGGAGCTGTTTTTT.

This clonotype was detected many times. The CDR3 here is CAISTSGGDSPLHF. CDR3 DNA sequence: TGTGCCATCAGTACGTCCGGGGGAGATTCACCCCTCCACTTT. The rearrangement links TRBV10-3 to TRBJ1-6, with D maybe TRBD1 (5 bases). The V gene's germline CDR1 is ENHRY and CDR2 SYGVKD. This CDR3 is built from 14 residues. Between the trimmed V and J ends, which lost 5 bases and 8 bases, there was a span of 13 bases.

In its sample, this clonotype was seen a few times. The rearrangement uses TRBV24-1 and TRBJ2-3, with TRBD1 as a possible D gene (5 bases). V dropped 4 bases and J dropped 0 bases, with 13 bases sitting between them. Germline V gene sequence: CDR1 KGHDR, CDR2 SFDVKD. There are 16 residues in the CDR3. The CDR3, as DNA: TGTGCCACCAGTGACCCGACAGAAGAGAGCACAGATACGCAGTATTTT. It encodes CATSDPTEESTDTQYF.

This clonotype has ten or more counts. The V gene is TRBV5-1, the J gene TRBJ2-1; 9 bases agree with TRBD2. The CDR3 contains 15 residues. Germline CDR1 SGHRS, CDR2 YFSETQ. The V gene end was trimmed by 4 bases and the J gene end by 2 bases; junction bases not matched to a gene: 4. The CDR3 protein is CASSQAGGPYNEQFF. CDR3 bases: TGCGCCAGCAGCCAAGCGGGAGGCCCCTACAATGAGCAGTTCTTC.

As concerns this clonotype: Compared with germline, one end of the junction differs, possibly owing to a read error. The chain carries TRBV28 and TRBJ2-7; 12 bases are a match to TRBD2. Germline V lookup: CDR1 MDHEN, CDR2 SYDVKM. The CDR3 is made up of 14 amino acids. CDR3 in DNA: TGTGCCTGCAGTTTGACTAGCGGGGGCTACGAGCAGTACTTC. It yields the protein CACSLTSGGYEQYF.

This chain connects TRBV7-9 to TRBJ1-1; D not resolved. Trimming took off 5 bases at V and 0 bases at J, with 19 bases between the two ends. CDR3 length: 17 amino acids. CDR1 SEHNR and CDR2 FQNEAQ come from the germline V gene (reference sequence). CDR3 loop: CASSDAPAPAMNTEAFF. In DNA, the CDR3 is TGTGCCAGCAGCGATGCCCCGGCCCCCGCAATGAACACTGAAGCTTTCTTT.

The genes are TRBV21-1 and TRBJ2-7; TRBD1, the table's D call, lacks a check against the DNA. TRBV21-1 is annotated as a pseudogene. This CDR3 contains 15 residues. In DNA form, the CDR3 reads TGTGCCAGCAGCAGCCCTGGAGCGCTTTCCTACGAGCAGTACTTC. Its protein product is CASSSPGALSYEQYF.

The sample holds a few counts of this clonotype. J is TRBJ2-2 and V is TRBV29-1; 8 bases line up with TRBD2. The CDR3 sequence is 16 residues long. Germline values: CDR1 SQVTM, CDR2 ANQGSEA. With V trimmed by 2 bases and J by 6 bases, 11 bases remained unmatched. The CDR3, as DNA: TGCAGCGTTGAAATAAAGACTAGCGAGCTAGCCGGGGAGCTGTTTTTT. Amino acids: CSVEIKTSELAGELFF.

Concerning this clonotype: One base away lies a much larger clone, so this may be a sequencing read error. This chain links TRBV29-1 with TRBJ2-1, with 13 bases aligning to TRBD2. Germline V lookup: CDR1 SQVTM, CDR2 ANQGSEA. The CDR3 length is 15 residues. The CDR3 DNA is TGCAGCGTTTCGACGACTAGCGGGGGGTCCAATGTGCAGTTCTTC. It codes for CSVSTTSGGSNVQFF.

This clonotype appeared many times. The rearrangement uses TRBV29-1 and TRBJ2-2, with 8 bases aligning to TRBD2. This CDR3 has 15 amino acids. With 5 bases clipped from V and 5 bases from J, the junction kept 10 bases outside the gene matches. Germline loops: CDR1 SQVTM, CDR2 ANQGSEA. The chain's CDR3 is CSVSPAGVETGELFF. The CDR3 DNA sequence: TGCAGCGTTTCGCCAGCGGGAGTTGAAACCGGGGAGCTGTTTTTT.

This clonotype came up many times. J is TRBJ1-1 and V is TRBV20-1; the D gene is possibly TRBD1 (5 bases). Germline lookup yields CDR1 DFQATT and CDR2 SNEGSKA (reference sequence). Trimming stripped 3 bases from V and 3 bases from J, with 5 bases between. CDR3 length equals 11 residues. Written as DNA, the CDR3 is TGCAGTGCTAGGGGGCACACTGAAGCTTTCTTT. This sequence encodes CSARGHTEAFF.

This clonotype came up many times. The chain carries TRBV4-1 and TRBJ2-1, with TRBD1 as a possible D gene (6 bases). Per the germline V gene, CDR1 is MGHRA and CDR2 is YSYEKL. The CDR3 has 15 residues. V was shortened by 1 base and J by 10 bases, with 17 bases between the two germline ends. The CDR3 sequence is CASSQGAAQGEEQFF. CDR3 in DNA: TGCGCCAGCAGCCAAGGGGCTGCACAGGGAGAGGAGCAGTTCTTC.

This clonotype came up once. A much larger clone lies one base from this, so it may be a read error. The V gene is TRBV4-3, the J gene TRBJ1-1; D is unresolved. The V end was cut by 3 bases, the J end by 1 base, with 15 bases between. Germline V gives CDR1 LGHNA, CDR2 YSLEER. The CDR3 runs to 16 residues. CDR3: CASSHGWKIRNTEAFF. As DNA, the CDR3 is TGCGCCAGCAGCCACGGTTGGAAGATTCGGAACACTGAAGCTTTCTTT.

This clonotype was seen repeatedly, ten times or more. The rearrangement uses TRBV27 and TRBJ2-3, with D tentatively TRBD1 or TRBD2 (6 bases each). CDR1 is MNHEY, CDR2 SMNVEV, per germline (reference sequence). This CDR3 contains 17 residues. The germline V and J ends were trimmed by 0 bases and 2 bases, with 15 bases remaining between them. Written as DNA, the CDR3 is TGTGCCAGCAGTTTATCTTCTGCGGGGACATACACAGATACGCAGTATTTT. Protein sequence: CASSLSSAGTYTDTQYF.